This TCR beta chain comes out of a study of blood T cell repertoires in COVID-19. The wider study: Collection of acute and convalescent COVID-19 samples took place in the United States, Italy and Spain.

J was trimmed by 3 bases and V by 6 bases; bases with no gene match: 12. In germline, CDR1 is LNHDA, CDR2 SQIVND (reference sequence). The CDR3 length is 17 residues. Study processing details: From reference gene primer amplification, estimates of nucleated cell counts were derived. Some clones are missing from TCRdb's copy, which holds only in-frame ones; the method was immunoSEQ multiplex PCR. That table supplies the V and J calls and clone size; D and trimming were determined from the DNA. This repertoire shows 150,000 or so clones, around 87% found once; its top ten account for about 5.7%. The chain is built from TRBV19 and TRBJ2-1; 9 bases align to TRBD2. This receptor was obtained from an elderly man with acute or convalescent COVID-19. Sequences were obtained from peripheral blood. In nucleotides, the CDR3 is TGTGCCAGTAGCAAAGATGAAGCGGGAGGTCTCTACAATGAGCAGTTCTTC. This translates into CASSKDEAGGLYNEQFF.